Below, 8 T cell receptor beta chains from the same sample are listed, as sequenced in a study of control samples from healthy donors and cancer patients (TCRdb year 2020). Receptor libraries were prepared by the immunoSEQ multiplex PCR assay. What TCRdb holds here is the immuneACCESS table cut down to in-frame rearrangements. Part of the clones is not present; checked against another copy, under half of the missing clones reflect an unresolved V gene, and the others are unexplained. Within this sample are around 100,000 clones, with just under 95% of them counted one time only. Around 3% of the sample lies in the top ten. The sample comprised blood. The receptors come from a human donor in good health. The donor label of this sample is uncertain.

The chain links TRBV27 to TRBJ2-5; TRBD1 or TRBD2 may be the D gene (5 bases each). Germline values: CDR1 MNHEY, CDR2 SMNVEV (reference sequence). Trimming left V 4 bases short and J 5 bases short, with 14 bases between. The CDR3 loop spans 14 amino acids. CDR3 nucleotide sequence: TGTGCCAGCAGTTCGGGGCATCCCCGGGAGACCCAGTACTTC. It codes for CASSSGHPRETQYF.

This clone appeared a single time. This chain connects TRBV3-1 (or the pseudogene TRBV3-2) to TRBJ1-5; D is possibly TRBD1 (5 bases). The CDR3 totals 14 residues. Germline-derived CDR1 and CDR2 are LGHDT and YNNKEL (reference sequence). Between the trimmed V and J ends, which lost 4 bases and 2 bases, there was a span of 9 bases. CDR3 amino acids: CASSLTAGNQPQHF. The DNA for the CDR3 is TGTGCCAGCAGCCTGACAGCGGGCAATCAGCCCCAGCATTTT.

The chain joins TRBV3-1 (or the pseudogene TRBV3-2) to TRBJ2-2; D is uncertain. Trimming took off 1 base at V and 9 bases at J, with 9 bases between the two ends. Germline-derived CDR1 and CDR2 are LGHDT and YNNKEL (reference sequence). This CDR3 region has 13 residues. The CDR3 region is CASSQGLRWELFF. CDR3 DNA sequence: TGTGCCAGCAGCCAAGGTTTGAGATGGGAGCTGTTTTTT.

V usage is TRBV11-2 and J usage is TRBJ2-1, with TRBD1 as a possible D gene (6 bases). The CDR3 has 15 amino acids. V lost 5 bases and J lost 3, with 14 bases in between. Germline V CDR1 and CDR2: SGHAT, FQNNGV. CDR3 nucleotide sequence: TGTGCCAGCAGCATTACCGGGACACTCTACAATGAGCAGTTCTTC. Translated, it gives CASSITGTLYNEQFF.

This rearrangement joins TRBV11-2 to TRBJ2-3; no clear D gene. The V gene's germline CDR1 is SGHAT and CDR2 FQNNGV. The V end was cut by 4 bases, the J end by 4 bases, with 6 bases between. The CDR3 length is 12 residues. This chain's CDR3 is CASSSTSDTQYF. CDR3 DNA sequence: TGTGCCAGCAGCTCCACTTCAGATACGCAGTATTTT.

This chain links TRBV14 with TRBJ1-2, with a possible D match to TRBD1 (5 bases). Deletions cut 4 bases from V and 7 bases from J, with 13 bases between. CDR3 length: 13 amino acids. Germline assignment: CDR1 SGHDN and CDR2 FVKESK. CDR3 protein: CASSPRVTVGYTF. The CDR3 coding sequence is TGTGCCAGCAGCCCCAGGGTCACCGTTGGCTACACCTTC.

This clone was picked up one time. This chain uses TRBV5-1 with TRBJ2-2, with D uncertain. The CDR3 totals 15 residues. The ends were cut back, 6 bases at V and 7 bases at J, with 19 bases in the middle. Germline CDR1 is SGHRS and CDR2 is YFSETQ. The CDR3 spells CASTPRASESGELFF. In DNA form, the CDR3 reads TGCGCCAGCACACCTCGGGCCTCCGAAAGCGGGGAGCTGTTTTTT.

This CDR3 reads CASSYLGRGGTEAFF. The CDR3 DNA follows: TGTGCCAGCAGTTACCTGGGGAGGGGGGGCACTGAAGCTTTCTTT. This chain connects TRBV6-5 to TRBJ1-1, with D maybe TRBD1 (6 bases). Per germline, CDR1 MNHEY and CDR2 SVGAGI. Between the trimmed V and J ends, which lost 2 bases and 4 bases, there was a span of 14 bases. CDR3 length: 15 amino acids.